This entry lists 14 T cell receptor beta chains sequenced from one sample in a study of blood T cell repertoires in COVID-19 (dated by TCRdb to about 2020). Libraries were prepared through the immunoSEQ multiplex PCR assay. In its TCRdb copy, this immuneACCESS table keeps in-frame sequences only and misses some clones. Where compared with another copy, unresolved V genes explain less than half of these, and the others have no known cause. The sample table holds some 200,000 clones, of which 80% to 90% were seen once. The ten top clones hold 15% to 20% of the sample. Sequences were obtained from peripheral blood. These receptors originate from a woman older than 75 with active or convalescent COVID-19.

In regard to this clone: Within the sample, other DNA sequences also encode this same CDR3. The chain has TRBV5-1 and TRBJ1-1, with D maybe TRBD1 (5 bases). The germline V gene encodes CDR1 SGHRS and CDR2 YFSETQ. The V end was cut by 0 bases, the J end by 1 base, with 7 bases between. CDR3 length equals 14 residues. CDR3 DNA: TGCGCCAGCAGCTTGGCCGGACAGAACACTGAAGCTTTCTTT. Translating it yields CASSLAGQNTEAFF.

This chain links TRBV7-9 with TRBJ2-3, with a weak D call TRBD1 (6 bases). Germline lookup yields CDR1 SEHNR and CDR2 FQNEAQ (reference sequence). The CDR3 totals 19 residues. Trimming took off 0 bases at V and 5 bases at J, with 24 bases between the two ends. The CDR3 DNA reads as TGTGCCAGCAGCTTAGCGCACCCTGGACAGCTACCTACAAGAGATACGCAGTATTTT. It translates to CASSLAHPGQLPTRDTQYF.

The chain carries TRBV6-5 and TRBJ2-7; the match to TRBD1 covers 8 bases. J was trimmed by 1 base and V by 7 bases; bases with no gene match: 3. The CDR3 extends over 13 amino acids. Germline V gene lookup returns CDR1 MNHEY and CDR2 SVGAGI. The CDR3 coding sequence is TGTGCCAGCACTCGACAGGGGTCCTACGAGCAGTACTTC. This codes for CASTRQGSYEQYF.

The chain is built from TRBV30 and TRBJ2-7; D possibly corresponds to TRBD2 (5 bases). Germline V CDR1 and CDR2: GTSNPN, SVGIG (reference sequence). The CDR3 has 12 residues. V was pared by 2 bases and J by 8 bases, with 13 bases between. This chain's CDR3 is CAWSPPPGKQYF. The CDR3 nucleotides are TGTGCCTGGAGTCCCCCTCCCGGGAAGCAGTACTTC.

This rearrangement joins TRBV7-8 to TRBJ1-1, with D possibly being TRBD1 (5 bases). Trimming stripped 2 bases from V and 4 bases from J, with 8 bases between. The CDR3 length is 13 residues. The germline V gene has CDR1 SGHVS and CDR2 FQNEAQ. For the CDR3, the DNA is TGTGCCAGCAGCTTAAGGGGCTTCACTGAAGCTTTCTTT. This sequence encodes CASSLRGFTEAFF.

The chain recombines TRBV10-3 with TRBJ2-1; 8 bases are shared with TRBD2. The CDR3 covers 15 residues. The germline CDR1 and CDR2 sequences are ENHRY and SYGVKD. V lost 3 bases and J lost 9; bases outside the gene matches: 10. CDR3 region: CAISDWERESREQFF. In DNA, the CDR3 is TGTGCCATCAGTGACTGGGAGCGGGAGTCTCGTGAGCAGTTCTTC.

The gene calls are TRBV19 and TRBJ2-1; D gene unclear. This CDR3 is built from 13 residues. V lost 0 bases and J 8 bases, leaving 8 bases between the germline ends. The germline CDR1 and CDR2 sequences are LNHDA and SQIVND (reference sequence). The CDR3 spells CASSIERWYEQFF. CDR3 sequence (DNA): TGTGCCAGTAGTATAGAGAGATGGTATGAGCAGTTCTTC.

This sequence joins TRBV19 and TRBJ2-2; D call uncertain. The CDR3 contains 15 residues. The V end lost 7 bases, the J end lost 6 bases, and 18 bases lay between the germline ends. The V gene's germline CDR1 is LNHDA and CDR2 SQIVND (reference sequence). CDR3 region: CASNSYTDPSGELFF. The CDR3 nucleotides are TGTGCCAGTAACAGTTACACTGACCCCTCCGGGGAGCTGTTTTTT.

In DNA, the CDR3 is TGTGCCAGTTCCGGGACAGGAGAATTCACTGAAGCTTTCTTT. Translated: CASSGTGEFTEAFF. This rearrangement joins TRBV6-5 to TRBJ1-1; 8 nucleotides align to TRBD1. The length of the CDR3 is 14 residues. V lost 9 bases to trimming and J lost 4 bases; unmatched junction nucleotides: 10. Per germline, CDR1 MNHEY and CDR2 SVGAGI.

The J gene is TRBJ1-5, the V gene TRBV18; maybe TRBD1 (6 bases). The CDR3 is 14 residues long. CDR1 and CDR2 (germline): KGHSH, LQKENI. Trimming took off 2 bases at V and 5 bases at J, with 10 bases between the two ends. The CDR3 is CASSPSEGDQPQHF. The CDR3 nucleotides read TGTGCCAGCTCACCATCAGAGGGGGATCAGCCCCAGCATTTT.

V usage is TRBV10-3 and J usage is TRBJ1-1; D call uncertain. The V gene lost 2 bases and the J gene lost 4 bases, with 11 bases spanning the gap. There are 14 residues in the CDR3. The germline V gene has CDR1 ENHRY and CDR2 SYGVKD. The CDR3 nucleotides read TGTGCCATCAGTGAGCCCGGGTTCGGCACTGAAGCTTTCTTT. It specifies CAISEPGFGTEAFF.

The rearrangement links TRBV14 to TRBJ1-1; 9 positions agree with TRBD1. CDR1 is SGHDN, CDR2 FVKESK, per germline. The V gene end was trimmed by 4 bases and the J gene end by 0 bases; junction bases not matched to a gene: 9. This CDR3 is 17 amino acids long. The chain's CDR3 is CASSRPQGARMNTEAFF. As DNA, the CDR3 is TGTGCCAGCAGCCGGCCACAGGGGGCGCGGATGAACACTGAAGCTTTCTTT.

The chain uses TRBV9 and TRBJ1-2, with D uncertain. CDR1 is SGDLS, CDR2 YYNGEE, per germline. V dropped 4 bases and J dropped 2 bases, with 12 bases sitting between them. This CDR3 contains 14 residues. CDR3 in amino acids: CASSISPGNYGYTF. CDR3 bases: TGTGCCAGCAGCATTAGCCCCGGAAACTATGGCTACACCTTC.

The V gene is TRBV5-6, the J gene TRBJ2-5; 8 bases are shared with TRBD2. V lost 3 bases and J lost 5; bases outside the gene matches: 6. Per the germline V gene, CDR1 is SGHDT and CDR2 is YYEEEE. This CDR3 is 14 amino acids long. The CDR3 protein is CASSWPSGGETQYF. Here the CDR3 DNA reads TGTGCCAGCAGCTGGCCCTCGGGGGGGGAGACCCAGTACTTC.